Listed below are T cell receptor beta chains from one sample, sequenced in a study of cytomegalovirus exposure and HLA in healthy donors. Method: immunoSEQ multiplex PCR; TCRdb's copy keeps in-frame clones and lacks some. This sample has over 200,000 clones; around 80% occur once, and the top ten carry roughly 6%. Input material: PBMCs. The receptors stem from a man aged 40-49 years in good health and CMV-seropositive. Each CDR3 is given without its conserved first and last residue. Only some rows state a clone size, as once, few, many or a class for expanded clones.

v_gene,j_gene,abundance,CDR3aa
TRBV7-2,TRBJ2-3,once,ASSLGTTRTDTQY
TRBV10-3,TRBJ1-2,NA,AISEDGTANYGYT
TRBV9,TRBJ2-3,NA,ASTKGPGLEFYETQY
TRBV29-1,TRBJ1-1,NA,SGAREPKTEAF
TRBV10-1,TRBJ2-7,NA,ASSEFRKQGGNYEQY
TRBV27,TRBJ2-7,few,ASSFGLAYEQY
TRBV11-2,TRBJ1-5,NA,ASSLAGASNQPQH
TRBV7-6,TRBJ1-1,few,ASSLGGESEAF
TRBV4-1,TRBJ1-1,NA,ASSQDSFQGLLNTEAF
TRBV27,TRBJ2-1,NA,ASSGLNRYEQF
TRBV9,TRBJ1-1,NA,ASSPRVRAEAF
TRBV14,TRBJ2-5,NA,ASSQPRGMETQY
TRBV5-5,TRBJ1-2,NA,ASSLEQGDYGYT
TRBV6-5,TRBJ2-1,NA,ASSYGTSGREQF
TRBV7-6,TRBJ1-2,NA,ASSTGTESNYGYT
TRBV9,TRBJ2-1,once,ASSGEGQGYNEQF
TRBV5-1,TRBJ2-7,few,ASSSDTGGAYEQY
TRBV2,TRBJ2-2,NA,ASSLQGANTGELF
TRBV4-1,TRBJ1-5,NA,ASSHSDRGYNQPQH
TRBV19,TRBJ1-5,NA,ASSTLDRESQPQH
TRBV7-8,TRBJ1-1,NA,ASSLRRGRGDTEAF
TRBV7-6,TRBJ2-5,NA,ASSLPAAGAEETQY
TRBV29-1,TRBJ2-1,NA,SVVGSGFYNEQF
TRBV7-9,TRBJ2-1,NA,ASSLPTGDGYNEQF
TRBV11-2,TRBJ2-1,NA,ASSPHSGEQF
TRBV5-8,TRBJ2-3,NA,ASSLKGHTTDTQY
TRBV27,TRBJ1-1,NA,ASSLSGPRNTEAF
TRBV13,TRBJ2-1,NA,ASSSGLAGADEQF
TRBV7-9,TRBJ2-2,NA,ASSWGGTNTGELF
TRBV15,TRBJ1-1,NA,ATSRGGPGGYTEAF
TRBV6-6,TRBJ1-2,NA,ASSYSSYYGYT
TRBV5-1,TRBJ1-5,NA,ASSLAKDEGVNQPQH
TRBV7-9,TRBJ2-1,NA,ASRPGTAYNEQF
TRBV29-1,TRBJ2-3,NA,SVEDRQGGGSTDTQY
TRBV14,TRBJ1-2,NA,ASSHPGTGIRGYT
TRBV9,TRBJ2-5,once,ASSPLRAGGRETQY
TRBV7-7,TRBJ2-1,NA,ASSPGLAGAGEQF
TRBV7-9,TRBJ2-5,once,ASSLANFGTLQETQY
TRBV4-1,TRBJ2-3,NA,ASSPGTSGRLTDTQY
TRBV6-6,TRBJ2-3,NA,ASSYKPTGGTDTQY
TRBV9,TRBJ1-4,NA,ASSLQGFGEKLF
TRBV6-5,TRBJ1-1,few,ASSYDSMRAF